The entry below describes one TCR beta chain. Only in-frame clones appear in the TCRdb table, and some are missing; sequencing was by immunoSEQ multiplex PCR. The sample shows 120,000 to 150,000 clones, around 84% of them seen only once. V shed 5 bases and J 3 bases; nucleotides not matched to a gene: 8. This CDR3 comprises 15 residues. Germline CDR1 is LNHDA and CDR2 is SQIVND (reference sequence). This sample was included in a study of blood T cell repertoires in COVID-19. Overall study context: There were acute and convalescent COVID-19 samples, and they came from the United States, Italy and Spain.

This sequence was found in a man in his 60s with active or convalescent COVID-19. Sequenced: peripheral blood. The V gene is TRBV19, the J gene TRBJ2-3, with 7 bases aligning to TRBD2. CDR3 bases: TGTGCCAGTAGTGCGGGAGTTCGTCATACAGATACGCAGTATTTT. Encoded protein: CASSAGVRHTDTQYF.